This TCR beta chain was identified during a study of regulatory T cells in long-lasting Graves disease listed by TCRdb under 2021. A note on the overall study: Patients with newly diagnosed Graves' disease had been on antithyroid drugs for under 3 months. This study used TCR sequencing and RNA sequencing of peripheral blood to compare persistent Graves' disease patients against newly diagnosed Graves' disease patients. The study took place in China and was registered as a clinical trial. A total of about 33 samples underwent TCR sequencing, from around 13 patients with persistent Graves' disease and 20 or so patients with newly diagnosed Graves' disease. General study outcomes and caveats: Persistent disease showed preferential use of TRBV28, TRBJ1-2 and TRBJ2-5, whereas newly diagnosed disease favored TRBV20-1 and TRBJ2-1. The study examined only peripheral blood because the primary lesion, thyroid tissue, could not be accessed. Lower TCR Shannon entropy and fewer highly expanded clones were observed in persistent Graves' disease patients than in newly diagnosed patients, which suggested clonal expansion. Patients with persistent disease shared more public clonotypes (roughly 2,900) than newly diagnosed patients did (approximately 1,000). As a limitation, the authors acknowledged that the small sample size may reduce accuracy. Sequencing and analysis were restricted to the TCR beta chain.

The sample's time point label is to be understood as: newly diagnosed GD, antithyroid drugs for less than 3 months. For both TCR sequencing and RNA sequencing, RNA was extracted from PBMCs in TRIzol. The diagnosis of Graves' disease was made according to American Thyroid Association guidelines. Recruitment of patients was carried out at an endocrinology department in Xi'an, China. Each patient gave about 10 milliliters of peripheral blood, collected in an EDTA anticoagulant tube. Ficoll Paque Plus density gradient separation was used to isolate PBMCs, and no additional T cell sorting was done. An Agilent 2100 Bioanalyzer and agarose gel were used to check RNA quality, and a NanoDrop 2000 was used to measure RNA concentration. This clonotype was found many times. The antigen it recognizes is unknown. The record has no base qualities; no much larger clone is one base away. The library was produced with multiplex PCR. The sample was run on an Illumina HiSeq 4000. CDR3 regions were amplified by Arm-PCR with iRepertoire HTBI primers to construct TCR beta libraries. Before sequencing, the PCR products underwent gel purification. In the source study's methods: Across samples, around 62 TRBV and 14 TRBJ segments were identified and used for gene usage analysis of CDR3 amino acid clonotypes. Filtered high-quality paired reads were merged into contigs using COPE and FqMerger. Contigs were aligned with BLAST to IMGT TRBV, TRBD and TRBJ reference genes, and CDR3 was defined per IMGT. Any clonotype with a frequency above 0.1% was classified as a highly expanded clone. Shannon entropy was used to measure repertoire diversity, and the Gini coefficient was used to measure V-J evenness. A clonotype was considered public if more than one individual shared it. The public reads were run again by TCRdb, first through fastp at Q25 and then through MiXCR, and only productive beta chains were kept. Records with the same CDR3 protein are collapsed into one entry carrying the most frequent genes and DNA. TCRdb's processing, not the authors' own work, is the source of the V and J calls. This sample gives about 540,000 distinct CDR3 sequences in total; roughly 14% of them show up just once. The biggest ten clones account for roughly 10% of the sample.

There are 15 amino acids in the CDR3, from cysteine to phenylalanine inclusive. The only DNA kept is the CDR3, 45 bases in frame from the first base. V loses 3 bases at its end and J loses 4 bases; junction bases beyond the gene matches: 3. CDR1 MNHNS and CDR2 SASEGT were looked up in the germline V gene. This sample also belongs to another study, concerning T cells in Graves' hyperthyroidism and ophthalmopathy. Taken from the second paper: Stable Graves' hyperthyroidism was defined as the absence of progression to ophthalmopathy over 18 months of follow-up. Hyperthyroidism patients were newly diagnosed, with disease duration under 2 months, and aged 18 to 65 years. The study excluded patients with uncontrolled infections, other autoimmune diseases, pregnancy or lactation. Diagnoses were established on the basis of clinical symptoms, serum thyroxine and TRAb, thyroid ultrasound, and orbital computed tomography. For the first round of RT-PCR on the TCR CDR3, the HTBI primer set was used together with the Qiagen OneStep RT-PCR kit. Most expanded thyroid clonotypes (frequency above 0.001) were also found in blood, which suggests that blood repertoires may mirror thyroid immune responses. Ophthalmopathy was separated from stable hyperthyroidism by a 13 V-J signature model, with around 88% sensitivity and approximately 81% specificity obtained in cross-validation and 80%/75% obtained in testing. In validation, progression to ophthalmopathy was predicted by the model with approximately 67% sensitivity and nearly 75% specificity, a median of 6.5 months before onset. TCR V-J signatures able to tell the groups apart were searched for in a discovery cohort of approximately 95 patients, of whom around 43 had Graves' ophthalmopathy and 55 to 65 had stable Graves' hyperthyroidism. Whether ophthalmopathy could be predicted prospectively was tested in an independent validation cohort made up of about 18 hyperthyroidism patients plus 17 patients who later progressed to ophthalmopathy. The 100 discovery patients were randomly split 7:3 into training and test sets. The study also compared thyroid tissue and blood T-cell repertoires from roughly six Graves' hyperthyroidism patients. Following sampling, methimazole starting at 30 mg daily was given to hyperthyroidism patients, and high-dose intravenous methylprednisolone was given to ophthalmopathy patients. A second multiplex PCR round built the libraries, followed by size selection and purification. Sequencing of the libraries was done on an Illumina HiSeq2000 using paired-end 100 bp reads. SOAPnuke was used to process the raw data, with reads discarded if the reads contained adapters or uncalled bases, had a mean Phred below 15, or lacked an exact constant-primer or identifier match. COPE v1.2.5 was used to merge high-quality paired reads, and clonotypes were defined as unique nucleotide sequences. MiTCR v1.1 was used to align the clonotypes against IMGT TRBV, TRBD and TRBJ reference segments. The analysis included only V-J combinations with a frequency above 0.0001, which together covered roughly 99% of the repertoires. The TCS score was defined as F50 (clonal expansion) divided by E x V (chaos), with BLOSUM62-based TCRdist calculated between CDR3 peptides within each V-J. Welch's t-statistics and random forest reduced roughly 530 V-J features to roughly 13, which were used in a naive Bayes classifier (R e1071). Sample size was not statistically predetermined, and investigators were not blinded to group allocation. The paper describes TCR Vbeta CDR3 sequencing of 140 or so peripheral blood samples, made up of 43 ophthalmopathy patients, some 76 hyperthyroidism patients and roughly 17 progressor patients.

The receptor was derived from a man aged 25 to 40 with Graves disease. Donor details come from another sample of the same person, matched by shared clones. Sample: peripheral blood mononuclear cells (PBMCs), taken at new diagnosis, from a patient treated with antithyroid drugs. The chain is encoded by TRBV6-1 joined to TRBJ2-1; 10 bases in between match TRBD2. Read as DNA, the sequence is TGTGCCAGCAGTGAGACTAGCGGGCCTTACAATGAGCAGTTCTTC. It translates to CASSETSGPYNEQFF.